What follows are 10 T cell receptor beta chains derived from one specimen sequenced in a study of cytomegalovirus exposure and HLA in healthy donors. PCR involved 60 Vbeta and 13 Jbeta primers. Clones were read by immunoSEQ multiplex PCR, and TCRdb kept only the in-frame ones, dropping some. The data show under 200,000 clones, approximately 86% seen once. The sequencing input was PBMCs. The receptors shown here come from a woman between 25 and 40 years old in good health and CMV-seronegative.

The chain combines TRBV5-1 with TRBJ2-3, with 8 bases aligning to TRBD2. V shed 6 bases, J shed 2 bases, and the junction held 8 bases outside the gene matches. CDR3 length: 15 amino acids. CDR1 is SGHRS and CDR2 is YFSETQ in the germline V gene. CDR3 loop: CASTTSGVTTDTQYF. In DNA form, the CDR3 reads TGCGCCAGCACTACTAGCGGAGTAACCACAGATACGCAGTATTTT.

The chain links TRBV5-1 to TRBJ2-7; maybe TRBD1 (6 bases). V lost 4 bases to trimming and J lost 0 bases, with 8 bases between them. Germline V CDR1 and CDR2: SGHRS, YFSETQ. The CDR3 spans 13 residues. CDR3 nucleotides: TGCGCCAGCAGCCAGGGACACTCCTACGAGCAGTACTTC. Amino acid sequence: CASSQGHSYEQYF.

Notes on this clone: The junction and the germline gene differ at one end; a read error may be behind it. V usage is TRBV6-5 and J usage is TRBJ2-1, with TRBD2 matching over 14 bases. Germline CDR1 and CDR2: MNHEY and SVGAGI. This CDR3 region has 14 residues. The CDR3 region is CASSWTSGGNGQFF. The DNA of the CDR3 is TGTGCCAGCAGTTGGACTAGCGGGGGGAATGGGCAGTTCTTC.

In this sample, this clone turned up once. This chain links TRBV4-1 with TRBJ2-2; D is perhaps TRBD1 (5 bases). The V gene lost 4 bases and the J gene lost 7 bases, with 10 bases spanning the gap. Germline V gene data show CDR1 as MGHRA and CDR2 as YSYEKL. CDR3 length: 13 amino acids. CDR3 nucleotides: TGCGCCAGCAGCCCAACTCAGGGCGGGGAGCTGTTTTTT. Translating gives CASSPTQGGELFF.

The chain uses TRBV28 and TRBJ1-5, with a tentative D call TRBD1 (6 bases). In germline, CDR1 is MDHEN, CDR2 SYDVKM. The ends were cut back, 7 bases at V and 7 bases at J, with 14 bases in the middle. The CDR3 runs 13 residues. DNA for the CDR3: TGTGCCAGCAAGGGGGTAGTGGAACAGCCCCAGCATTTT. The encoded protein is CASKGVVEQPQHF.

The CDR3 region is CASSSLGQGSPQPQHF. CDR3 nucleotide sequence: TGTGCCAGCAGTTCTCTTGGACAGGGAAGTCCGCAGCCCCAGCATTTT. This chain uses TRBV27 with TRBJ1-5; the match to TRBD1 covers 8 bases. CDR3 length equals 16 residues. J was trimmed by 7 bases and V by 4 bases; bases with no gene match: 12. Looked up from germline, CDR1 is MNHEY and CDR2 is SMNVEV (reference sequence).

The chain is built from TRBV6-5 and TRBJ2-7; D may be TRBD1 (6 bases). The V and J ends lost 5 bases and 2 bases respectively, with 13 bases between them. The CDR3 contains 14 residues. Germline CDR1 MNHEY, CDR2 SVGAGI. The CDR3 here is CASSRTTGTYEQYF. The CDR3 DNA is TGTGCCAGCAGTCGGACGACAGGTACCTACGAGCAGTACTTC.

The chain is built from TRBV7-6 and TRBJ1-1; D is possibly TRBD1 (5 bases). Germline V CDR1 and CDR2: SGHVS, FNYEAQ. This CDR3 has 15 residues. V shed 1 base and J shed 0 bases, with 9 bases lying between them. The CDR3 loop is CASSLVPGMNTEAFF. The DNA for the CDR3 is TGTGCCAGCAGCTTAGTCCCAGGGATGAACACTGAAGCTTTCTTT. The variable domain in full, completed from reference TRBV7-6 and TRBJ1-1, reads GAGVSQSPRYKVTKRGQDVALRCDPISGHVSLYWYRQALGQGPEFLTYFNYEAQQDKSGLPNDRFSAERPEGSISTLTIQRTEQRDSAMYRCASSLVPGMNTEAFFGQGTRLTVV.

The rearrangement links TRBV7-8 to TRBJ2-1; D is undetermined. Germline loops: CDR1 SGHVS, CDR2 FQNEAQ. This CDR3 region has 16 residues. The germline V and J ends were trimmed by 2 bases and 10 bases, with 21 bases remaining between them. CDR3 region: CASSLFSRPPKEEQFF. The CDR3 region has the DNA TGTGCCAGCAGCTTATTCTCGCGGCCCCCGAAAGAGGAGCAGTTCTTC. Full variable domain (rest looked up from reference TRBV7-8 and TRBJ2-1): GAGVSQSPRYKVAKRGQDVALRCDPISGHVSLFWYQQALGQGPEFLTYFQNEAQLDKSGLPSDRFFAERPEGSVSTLKIQRTQQEDSAVYLCASSLFSRPPKEEQFFGPGTRLTVL.

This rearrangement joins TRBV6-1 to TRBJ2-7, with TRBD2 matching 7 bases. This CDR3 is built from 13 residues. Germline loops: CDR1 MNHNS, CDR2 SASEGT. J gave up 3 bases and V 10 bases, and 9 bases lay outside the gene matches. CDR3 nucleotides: TGTGCCACCCTTCTAGCGGATTACTACGAGCAGTACTTC. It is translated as CATLLADYYEQYF.